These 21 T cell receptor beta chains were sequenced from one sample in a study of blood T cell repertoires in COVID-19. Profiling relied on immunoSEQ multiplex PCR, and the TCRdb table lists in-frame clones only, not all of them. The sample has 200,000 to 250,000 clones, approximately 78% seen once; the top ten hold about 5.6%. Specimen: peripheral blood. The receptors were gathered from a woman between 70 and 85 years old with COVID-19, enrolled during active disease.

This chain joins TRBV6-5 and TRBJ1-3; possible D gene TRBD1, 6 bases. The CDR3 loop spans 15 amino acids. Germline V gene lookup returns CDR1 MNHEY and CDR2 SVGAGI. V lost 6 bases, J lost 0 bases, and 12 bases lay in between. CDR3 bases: TGTGCCAGCAGGGGGGGGCAATTCTCTGGAAACACCATATATTTT. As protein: CASRGGQFSGNTIYF.

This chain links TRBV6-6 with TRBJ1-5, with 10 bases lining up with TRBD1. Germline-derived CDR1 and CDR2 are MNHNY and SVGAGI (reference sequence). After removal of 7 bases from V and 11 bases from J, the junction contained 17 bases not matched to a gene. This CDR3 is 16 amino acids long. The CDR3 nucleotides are TGTGCCAGCACTTCAGATCCGGGACAGGGGACTAAGACCCAGCATTTT. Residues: CASTSDPGQGTKTQHF.

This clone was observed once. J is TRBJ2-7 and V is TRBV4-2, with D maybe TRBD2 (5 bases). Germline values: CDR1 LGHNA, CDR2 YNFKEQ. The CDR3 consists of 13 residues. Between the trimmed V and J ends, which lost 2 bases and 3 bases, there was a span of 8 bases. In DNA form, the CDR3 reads TGTGCCAGCAGCCAACTCGGGGTCTACGAGCAGTACTTC. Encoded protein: CASSQLGVYEQYF.

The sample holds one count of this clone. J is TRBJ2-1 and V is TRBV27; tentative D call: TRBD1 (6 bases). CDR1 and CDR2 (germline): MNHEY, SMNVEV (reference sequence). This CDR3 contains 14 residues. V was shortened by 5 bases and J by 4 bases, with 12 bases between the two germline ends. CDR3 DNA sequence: TGTGCCAGCAGTCAAGGACAGCCTTACAATGAGCAGTTCTTC. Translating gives CASSQGQPYNEQFF.

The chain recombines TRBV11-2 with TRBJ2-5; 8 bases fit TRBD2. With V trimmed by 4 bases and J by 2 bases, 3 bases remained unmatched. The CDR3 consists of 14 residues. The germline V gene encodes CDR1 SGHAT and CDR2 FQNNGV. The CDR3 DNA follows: TGTGCCAGCAGCTCCCGGGGGGGGCAAGAGACCCAGTACTTC. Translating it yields CASSSRGGQETQYF.

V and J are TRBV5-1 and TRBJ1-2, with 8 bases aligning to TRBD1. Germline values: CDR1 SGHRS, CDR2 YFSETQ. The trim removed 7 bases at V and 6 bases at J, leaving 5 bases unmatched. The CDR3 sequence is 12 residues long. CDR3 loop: CASGGTGHGYTF. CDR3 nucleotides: TGCGCCAGCGGGGGGACAGGACATGGCTACACCTTC.

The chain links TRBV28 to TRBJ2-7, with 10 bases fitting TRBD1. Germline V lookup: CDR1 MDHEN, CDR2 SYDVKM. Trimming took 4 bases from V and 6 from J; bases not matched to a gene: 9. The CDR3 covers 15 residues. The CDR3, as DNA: TGTGCCAGCAGTTCCCCCGGGACAGGGGAAGGCGAGCAGTACTTC. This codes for CASSSPGTGEGEQYF.

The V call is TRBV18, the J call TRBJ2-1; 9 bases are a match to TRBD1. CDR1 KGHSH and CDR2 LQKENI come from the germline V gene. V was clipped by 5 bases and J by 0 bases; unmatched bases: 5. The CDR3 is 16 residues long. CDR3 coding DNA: TGTGCCAGCTCAGCACAGGGGGCCCTCTCCTACAATGAGCAGTTCTTC. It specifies CASSAQGALSYNEQFF.

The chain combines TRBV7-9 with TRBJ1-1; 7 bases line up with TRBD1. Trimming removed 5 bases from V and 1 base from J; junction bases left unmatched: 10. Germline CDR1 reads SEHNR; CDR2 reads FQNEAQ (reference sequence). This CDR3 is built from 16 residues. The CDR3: CASSIRQGTQNTEAFF. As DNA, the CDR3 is TGTGCCAGCAGCATTCGACAGGGAACTCAGAACACTGAAGCTTTCTTT.

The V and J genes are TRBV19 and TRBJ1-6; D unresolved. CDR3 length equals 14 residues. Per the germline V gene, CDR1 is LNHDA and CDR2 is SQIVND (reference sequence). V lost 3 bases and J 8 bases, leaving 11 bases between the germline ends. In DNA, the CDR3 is TGTGCCAGTAGTATCGGAGGGAGCGATTCACCCCTCCACTTT. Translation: CASSIGGSDSPLHF.

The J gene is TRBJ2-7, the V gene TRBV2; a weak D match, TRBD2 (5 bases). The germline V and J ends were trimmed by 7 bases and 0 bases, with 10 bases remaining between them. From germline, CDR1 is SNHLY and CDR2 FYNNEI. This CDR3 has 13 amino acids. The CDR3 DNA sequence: TGTGCCAGCAACGAGCGGAGCTCCTACGAGCAGTACTTC. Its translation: CASNERSSYEQYF.

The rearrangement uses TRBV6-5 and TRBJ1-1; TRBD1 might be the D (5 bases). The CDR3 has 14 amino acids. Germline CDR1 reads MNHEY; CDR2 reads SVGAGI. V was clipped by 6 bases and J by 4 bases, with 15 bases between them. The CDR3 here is CASRTTYQGTEAFF. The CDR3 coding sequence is TGTGCCAGCAGGACGACATATCAGGGCACTGAAGCTTTCTTT.

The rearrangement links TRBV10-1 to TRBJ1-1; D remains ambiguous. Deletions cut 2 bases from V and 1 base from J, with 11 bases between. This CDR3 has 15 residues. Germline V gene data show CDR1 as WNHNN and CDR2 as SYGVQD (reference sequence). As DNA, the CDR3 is TGCGCCAGCAGTGAGCGGAGAGATAGGAACACTGAAGCTTTCTTT. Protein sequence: CASSERRDRNTEAFF.

This CDR3 is CASSFSKGGTEAFF. The CDR3 DNA follows: TGTGCCAGCAGTTTTTCCAAAGGGGGAACTGAAGCTTTCTTT. This chain connects TRBV27 to TRBJ1-1, with TRBD1 as a possible D gene (6 bases). The CDR3 loop spans 14 amino acids. Germline CDR1 is MNHEY and CDR2 is SMNVEV (reference sequence). Trimming pared 3 bases from V and 5 bases from J, leaving 13 bases between.

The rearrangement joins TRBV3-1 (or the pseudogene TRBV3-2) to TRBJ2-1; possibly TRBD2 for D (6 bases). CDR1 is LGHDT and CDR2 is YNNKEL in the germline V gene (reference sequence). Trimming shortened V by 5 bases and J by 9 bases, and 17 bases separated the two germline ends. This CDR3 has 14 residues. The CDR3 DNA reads TGTGCCAGCAGCGTCCTCAATAGCGGAAGTGAGCAGTTCTTC. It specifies CASSVLNSGSEQFF.

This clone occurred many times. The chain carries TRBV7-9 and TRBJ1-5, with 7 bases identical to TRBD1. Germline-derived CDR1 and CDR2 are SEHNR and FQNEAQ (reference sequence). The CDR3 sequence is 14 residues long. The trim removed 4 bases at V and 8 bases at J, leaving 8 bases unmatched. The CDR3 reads CASSSTGPWEPQHF. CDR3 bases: TGTGCCAGCAGCTCGACAGGGCCTTGGGAGCCCCAGCATTTT.

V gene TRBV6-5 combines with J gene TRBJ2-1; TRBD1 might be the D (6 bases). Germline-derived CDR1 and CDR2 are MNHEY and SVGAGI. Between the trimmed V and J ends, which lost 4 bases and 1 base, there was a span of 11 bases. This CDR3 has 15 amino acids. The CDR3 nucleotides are TGTGCCAGCAGTTCTTACAGGGATTCCTACAATGAGCAGTTCTTC. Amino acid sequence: CASSSYRDSYNEQFF.

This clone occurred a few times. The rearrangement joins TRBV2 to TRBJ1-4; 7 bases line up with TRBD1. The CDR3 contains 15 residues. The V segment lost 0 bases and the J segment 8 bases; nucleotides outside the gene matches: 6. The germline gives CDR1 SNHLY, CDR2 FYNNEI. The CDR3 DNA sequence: TGTGCCAGCAGTGAAGCGTTAGGGGGCAAAGAAAAACTGTTTTTT. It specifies CASSEALGGKEKLFF.

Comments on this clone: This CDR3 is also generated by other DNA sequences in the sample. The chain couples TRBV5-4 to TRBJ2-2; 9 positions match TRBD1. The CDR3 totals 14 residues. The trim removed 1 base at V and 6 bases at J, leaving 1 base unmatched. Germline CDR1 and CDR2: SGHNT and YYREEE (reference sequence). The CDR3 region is CASSLRQGAGELFF. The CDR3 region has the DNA TGTGCCAGCAGCTTGAGACAGGGGGCCGGGGAGCTGTTTTTT.

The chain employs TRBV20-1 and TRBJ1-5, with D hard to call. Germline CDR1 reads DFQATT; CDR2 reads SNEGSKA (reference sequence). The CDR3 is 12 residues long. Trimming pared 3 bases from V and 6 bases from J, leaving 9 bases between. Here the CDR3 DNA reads TGCAGTGCTAGTAGGAGCCCTCAGCCCCAGCATTTT. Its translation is CSASRSPQPQHF.

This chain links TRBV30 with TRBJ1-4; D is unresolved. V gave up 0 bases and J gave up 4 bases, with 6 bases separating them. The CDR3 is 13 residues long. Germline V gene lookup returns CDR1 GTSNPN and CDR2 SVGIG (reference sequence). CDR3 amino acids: CAWSVQLNEKLFF. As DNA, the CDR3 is TGTGCCTGGAGTGTACAGCTTAATGAAAAACTGTTTTTT.